This paragraph covers one TCR beta chain sequence. V lost 2 bases, J lost 7 bases, and 4 bases stayed unmatched. CDR1 is SGHKS and CDR2 is YYEKEE in the germline V gene (reference sequence). This CDR3 is built from 15 residues. The table came from immunoSEQ multiplex PCR; TCRdb's copy has only in-frame clones and leaves some out. Of just over 650,000 clones in the sample, about nine tenths were seen once. This entry belongs to a study of blood T cell repertoires in COVID-19. Overall study: From the United States, Italy and Spain came samples of acute and convalescent COVID-19.

The rearrangement uses TRBV5-5 and TRBJ1-4, with 11 nucleotides matching TRBD1. The sequencing sample was made of peripheral blood. This TCR was sampled from a young woman with acute or convalescent COVID-19. CDR3 sequence: CASSLGTGGVEKLFF. CDR3 in DNA: TGTGCCAGCAGCTTAGGGACAGGGGGGGTTGAAAAACTGTTTTTT. Full variable domain (rest looked up from reference TRBV5-5 and TRBJ1-4): DAGVTQSPTHLIKTRGQQVTLRCSPISGHKSVSWYQQVLGQGPQFIFQYYEKEERGRGNFPDRFSARQFPNYSSELNVNALLLGDSALYLCASSLGTGGVEKLFFGSGTQLSVL.